This TCR beta chain was recovered during a study of T-cell memory formation after mild COVID-19 (dated by TCRdb to about 2021). For context, the study as a whole: TCR sequence clusters from the two donors were found to be largely donor specific. T-cell clones expanding and contracting after mild COVID-19 in two donors were tracked by longitudinal TCRalpha and TCRbeta repertoire sequencing. The cohort was made up of two young adult volunteers, one female and one male, who were previously healthy. On the study overall, not on this receptor specifically: SARS-CoV-2 specificity was not confirmed for the second-wave clones peaking on day 37. Some responding clones were detected in pre-infection memory, suggesting pre-existing cross-reactive memory T cells joined the SARS-CoV-2 response. Clones that contracted from day 15 to 85 showed balanced CD4/CD8 phenotypes, whereas a second wave of clones that expanded from day 15 to 37 leaned towards CD4+. Contracting CD4+ clones were located mainly in the CM and EM memory subsets, whereas CD8+ clones were found to be enriched in EMRA. The study covered only a couple of mild cases, and larger cohorts including severe cases with pre-infection samples were considered necessary.

PBMCs were isolated by Ficoll-Paque density gradient centrifugation. The table lists this clonotype with a few counts. Which antigen it targets is not known. No base quality information exists; no much larger clone differs at one position. The sequencer listed for this sample is Illumina NovaSeq 6000. TCRalpha and TCRbeta cDNA libraries were built by 5'RACE with constant-segment primers, adding sample barcodes and unique molecular identifiers. Trizol reagent was used to extract RNA from every sample. Libraries were amplified in two PCR steps, with a second sample barcode and Illumina TruSeq adapters added in the second step. Sequencing of libraries was performed on an Illumina NovaSeq with 2 x 150 bp paired-end reads. The authors processed their data as follows. The reads were demultiplexed and collapsed into UMI-guided consensus sequences using migec v1.2.7. With mixcr v2.1.11, UMI consensuses were aligned to TRA and TRB V and J templates and assembled into clonotypes. A clonotype was counted as expanded or contracted only when both edgeR and NoisET called the clonotype significant, with the noise models trained on biological replicates. For edgeR calls, the cutoffs were a false discovery rate-adjusted p below 0.01 and a log2 fold-change threshold of 1. As an exploratory analysis of dynamics, max-normalized trajectories of the 1000 most abundant clonotypes were examined by PCA with hierarchical clustering. Separately sequenced CD4+ and CD8+ repertoires were used to assign a CD4 or CD8 phenotype to each responding clone. The public sequencing data were trimmed at Q25 with fastp and processed into clonotypes with MiXCR by TCRdb, which kept only in-frame beta chains. Rows with one shared CDR3 protein collapse into an entry with the most common genes and DNA. In this record, the V and J calls reflect TCRdb's handling and not the investigators' own analysis. The sample records around 390,000 distinct CDR3 sequences, 15% to 20% of which are singletons. 20% to 25% of the sample goes to the ten largest clones.

The TCR sequence derives from a man younger than 30 who had mild COVID-19 (a few samples of this study predate the infection). The sample titles of this study are shuffled in the database, so cell type and time point are left out; the donor was told from shared clones. The sequenced sample consisted of PBMCs or a T cell subset sorted from them (not recorded which).

CDR3 loop: CASSLPGFGTEAFF. The DNA reads as follows: TGTGCCAGCAGCTTACCAGGGTTCGGCACTGAAGCTTTCTTT. This receptor chain uses TRBV7-9 and TRBJ1-1; possibly the D gene is TRBD1, per 5 matching bases. CDR1 SEHNR and CDR2 FQNEAQ were looked up in the germline V gene (reference sequence). Reading from cysteine to phenylalanine, the CDR3 counts 14 amino acids. Here the CDR3 DNA is all that survives: 42 bases in frame from base 1. Trimming takes 2 bases from V and 4 bases from J, and the germline ends sit 11 bases apart.